Listed below are T cell receptor beta chains from one sample, sequenced in a study of cytomegalovirus exposure and HLA in healthy donors. Libraries were prepared by immunoSEQ multiplex PCR; TCRdb keeps only in-frame clonotypes and omits some of them. This table has some 170,000 clones, roughly four fifths appearing once. Sequences were obtained from PBMCs. All receptors come from a man aged 50 to 59 in good health and CMV-seropositive. The CDR3 runs from the conserved cysteine through the conserved F or W. The D gene is left open where the match is weak. Part of the rows lack a size; the others show once, few, many or a class for expanded clones.

CDR3aa	CDR3nt	v_gene	j_gene	d_gene	abundance
CASSIDREGYNEQFF	TGTGCCAGTAGTATAGATAGAGAGGGATACAATGAGCAGTTCTTC	TRBV19	TRBJ2-1	NA	NA
CASSLDGAGGTDTQYF	TGTGCCAGCAGCTTAGACGGAGCGGGAGGAACAGATACGCAGTATTTT	TRBV7-2	TRBJ2-3	TRBD2	NA
CATSRASSGNTIYF	TGTGCCACCAGCAGAGCTAGTTCTGGAAACACCATATATTTT	TRBV15	TRBJ1-3	NA	NA
CASSVGTSRGEQFF	TGTGCCAGCAGCGTAGGTACTAGCCGTGGTGAGCAGTTCTTC	TRBV9	TRBJ2-1	NA	NA
CASSPDRGRWEQYF	TGTGCCAGCAGCCCCGACAGGGGAAGGTGGGAGCAGTACTTC	TRBV7-6	TRBJ2-7	TRBD1	NA
CASSEEAGGDTDTQYF	TGTGCCAGCAGCGAAGAAGCGGGGGGGGACACAGATACGCAGTATTTT	TRBV7-3	TRBJ2-3	TRBD2	NA
CASSKTGATGNTIYF	TGTGCCAGTAGTAAAACAGGGGCCACAGGAAACACCATATATTTT	TRBV19	TRBJ1-3	TRBD1	few
CASSRGAGGDEAFF	TGCGCCAGCAGCCGCGGGGCAGGTGGGGATGAAGCTTTCTTT	TRBV4-1	TRBJ1-1	NA	NA
CAWRLDKGSPLHF	TGTGCCTGGAGGCTGGACAAAGGTTCACCCCTCCACTTT	TRBV30	TRBJ1-6	NA	few
CASSPGRGRADEQFF	TGTGCCAGCAGTCCCGGGCGCGGGAGAGCGGATGAGCAGTTCTTC	TRBV6-6	TRBJ2-1	TRBD2	NA
CASSESGGGIGTEAFF	TGTGCCAGTAGTGAAAGTGGAGGGGGCATCGGCACTGAAGCTTTCTTT	TRBV19	TRBJ1-1	TRBD1	NA
CASSPPGTGSYEQYF	TGTGCCAGCTCACCACCGGGGACAGGGTCCTACGAGCAGTACTTC	TRBV18	TRBJ2-7	TRBD1	NA
CASSRDSQETQYF	TGTGCCAGCAGTAGGGACAGCCAAGAGACCCAGTACTTC	TRBV6-1	TRBJ2-5	TRBD1	NA
CASCWGGGNQPQHF	TGTGCCAGTTGCTGGGGAGGGGGGAATCAGCCCCAGCATTTT	TRBV6-6	TRBJ1-5	NA	NA
CASSLHVRDTEAFF	TGTGCCAGCTCACTACACGTCAGGGACACTGAAGCTTTCTTT	TRBV18	TRBJ1-1	NA	NA
CASSLSGAATYEQYF	TGTGCCAGCAGCTTAAGCGGGGCCGCTACCTACGAGCAGTACTTC	TRBV7-2	TRBJ2-7	TRBD2	NA